This TCR beta chain is from a study of blood T cell repertoires in COVID-19. Overall study context: The analysed material was cDNA or gDNA that came from T cells, B-cell-depleted T cells, or PBMCs.

The CDR3 spans 15 residues. The V and J ends lost 1 base and 2 bases respectively, with 9 bases between them. Per the germline V gene, CDR1 is MNHNS and CDR2 is SASEGT. Seattle's cohort entered during active infection and was followed longitudinally. In the study's own analysis: Reference gene primer amplification yielded estimated nucleated cell counts. Assay: immunoSEQ multiplex PCR; the TCRdb copy retains only in-frame clones and omits some. Clone size and the V and J calls come from that table; the DNA yielded D and trimming. The repertoire holds about 57,000 clones, with around 90% as singletons.

The sequence came from a woman of 80 years or more with COVID-19, enrolled during active disease. Sample: peripheral blood. The rearrangement joins TRBV6-1 to TRBJ1-5; D possibly corresponds to TRBD1 (5 bases). The CDR3 DNA is TGTGCCAGCAGTGAAGACAGGTCCGGCAATCAGCCCCAGCATTTT. Translation: CASSEDRSGNQPQHF.